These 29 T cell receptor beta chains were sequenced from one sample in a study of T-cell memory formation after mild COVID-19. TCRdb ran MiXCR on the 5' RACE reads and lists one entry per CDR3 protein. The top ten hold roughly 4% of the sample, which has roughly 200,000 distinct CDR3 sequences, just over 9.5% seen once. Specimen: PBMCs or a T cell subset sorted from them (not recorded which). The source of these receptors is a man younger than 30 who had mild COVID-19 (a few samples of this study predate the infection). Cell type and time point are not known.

This chain's CDR3 is CSARDGQGRQPQHF. The CDR3 DNA is TGCAGTGCTAGAGATGGGCAGGGCAGACAGCCCCAGCATTTT. The gene calls are TRBV20-1 and TRBJ1-5; tentative D call: TRBD1 (5 bases). V gave up 0 bases and J gave up 7 bases, with 13 bases separating them. The CDR3 sequence is 14 residues long. From germline, CDR1 is DFQATT and CDR2 SNEGSKA (reference sequence).

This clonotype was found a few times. CDR3 amino acids: CASSLRGHEQYV. The CDR3 bases are TGTGCCAGCAGTTTGCGGGGGCACGAGCAGTACGTC. The chain is built from TRBV6-2 or TRBV6-3 and TRBJ2-7, with D tentatively TRBD2 (7 bases). Germline V gene data show CDR1 as MNHEY and CDR2 as SVGEGT. CDR3 length: 12 residues. Trimming left V 4 bases short and J 5 bases short, with 9 bases between.

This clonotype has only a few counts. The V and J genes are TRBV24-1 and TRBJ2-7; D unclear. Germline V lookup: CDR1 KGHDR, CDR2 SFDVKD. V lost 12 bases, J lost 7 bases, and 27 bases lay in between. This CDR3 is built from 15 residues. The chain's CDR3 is CALEAPPKPITEQYV. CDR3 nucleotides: TGTGCCTTAGAGGCGCCCCCGAAGCCAATAACGGAGCAGTACGTC.

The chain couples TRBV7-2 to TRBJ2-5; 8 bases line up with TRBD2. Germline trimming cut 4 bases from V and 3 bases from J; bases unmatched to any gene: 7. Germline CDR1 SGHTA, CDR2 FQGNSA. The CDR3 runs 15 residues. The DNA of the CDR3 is TGTGCCAGCAGCTACTCGCGGGGGGATGAAGAGACCCAGTACTTC. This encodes CASSYSRGDEETQYF.

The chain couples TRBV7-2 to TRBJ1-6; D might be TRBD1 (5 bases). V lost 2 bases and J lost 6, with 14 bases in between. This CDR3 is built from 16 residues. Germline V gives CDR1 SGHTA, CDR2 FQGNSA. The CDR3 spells CASSLYYRDSNSPLHF. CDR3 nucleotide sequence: TGTGCCAGCAGCTTATATTACCGAGACAGTAATTCACCCCTCCACTTT.

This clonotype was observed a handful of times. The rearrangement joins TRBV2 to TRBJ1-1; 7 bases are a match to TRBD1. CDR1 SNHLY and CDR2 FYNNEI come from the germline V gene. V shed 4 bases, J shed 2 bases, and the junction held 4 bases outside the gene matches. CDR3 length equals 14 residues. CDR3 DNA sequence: TGTGCCAGCAGTGGATACAGGGGTAACACTGAAGCTTTCTTT. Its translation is CASSGYRGNTEAFF.

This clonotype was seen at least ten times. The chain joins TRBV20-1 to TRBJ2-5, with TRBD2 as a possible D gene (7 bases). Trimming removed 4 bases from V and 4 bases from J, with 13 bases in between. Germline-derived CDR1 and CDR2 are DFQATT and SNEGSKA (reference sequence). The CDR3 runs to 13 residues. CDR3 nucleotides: TGCAGTGCTACTGGGGGGGGCGTAGAGACCCAGTACTTC. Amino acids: CSATGGGVETQYF.

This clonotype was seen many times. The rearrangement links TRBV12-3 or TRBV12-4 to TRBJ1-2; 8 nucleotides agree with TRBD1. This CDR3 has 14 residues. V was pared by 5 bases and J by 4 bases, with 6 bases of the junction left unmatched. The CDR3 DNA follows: TGTGCCAGCAGTCCAACACAGGGGGTCTATGGCTACACCTTC. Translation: CASSPTQGVYGYTF.

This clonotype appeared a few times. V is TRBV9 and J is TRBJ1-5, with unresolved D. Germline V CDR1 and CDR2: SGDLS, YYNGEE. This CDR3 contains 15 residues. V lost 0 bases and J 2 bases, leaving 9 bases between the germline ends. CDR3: CASSVGGIGNQPQHF. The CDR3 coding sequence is TGTGCCAGCAGCGTAGGGGGTATTGGCAATCAGCCCCAGCATTTT.

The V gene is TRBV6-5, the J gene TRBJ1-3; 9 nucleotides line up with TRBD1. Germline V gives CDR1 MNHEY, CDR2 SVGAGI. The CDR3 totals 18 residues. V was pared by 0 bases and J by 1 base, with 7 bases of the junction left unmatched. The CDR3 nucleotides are TGTGCCAGCAGTTACTCGCGGAACAGGGGGCTTTCTGGAAACACCATATATTTT. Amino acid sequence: CASSYSRNRGLSGNTIYF.

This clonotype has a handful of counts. CDR3 protein: CASSARAATNEKLFF. In nucleotides, the CDR3 is TGTGCCAGCAGTGCACGGGCCGCAACTAATGAAAAACTGTTTTTT. The chain employs TRBV12-3 or TRBV12-4 and TRBJ1-4; D gene ambiguous. The CDR3 runs 15 residues. V lost 5 bases to trimming and J lost 0 bases, with 10 bases between them.

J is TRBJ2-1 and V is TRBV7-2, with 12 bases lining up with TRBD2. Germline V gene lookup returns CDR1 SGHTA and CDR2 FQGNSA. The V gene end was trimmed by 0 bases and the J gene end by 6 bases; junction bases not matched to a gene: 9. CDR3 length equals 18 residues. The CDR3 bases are TGTGCCAGCAGCTTAGCGCGAGCTAGCGGGGGGGCGGGCAATGAGCAGTTCTTC. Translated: CASSLARASGGAGNEQFF.

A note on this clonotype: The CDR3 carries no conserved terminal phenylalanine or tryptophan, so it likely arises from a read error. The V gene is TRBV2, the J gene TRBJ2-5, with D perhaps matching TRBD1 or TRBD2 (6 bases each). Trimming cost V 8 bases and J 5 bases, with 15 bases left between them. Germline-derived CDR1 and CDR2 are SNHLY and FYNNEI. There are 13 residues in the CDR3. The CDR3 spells CASERGAQETQYL. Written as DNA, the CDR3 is TGTGCCAGCGAGAGGGGGGCCCAGGAGACCCAGTACTTA.

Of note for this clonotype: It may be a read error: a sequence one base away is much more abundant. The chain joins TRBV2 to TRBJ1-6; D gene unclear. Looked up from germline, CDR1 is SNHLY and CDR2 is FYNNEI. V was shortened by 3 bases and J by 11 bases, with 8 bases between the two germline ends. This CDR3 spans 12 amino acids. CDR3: CASSDPETPLHF. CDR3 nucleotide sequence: TGTGCCAGCAGTGACCCCGAGACACCCCTCCACTTT.

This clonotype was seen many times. The CDR3 nucleotides are TGTGCCAGCAGCTTAGCCCTAGCGGGGGTGGATACGCAGTATTTT. The encoded protein is CASSLALAGVDTQYF. This rearrangement joins TRBV7-2 to TRBJ2-3, with 10 bases identical to TRBD2. This CDR3 region has 15 residues. Germline assignment: CDR1 SGHTA and CDR2 FQGNSA. V was pared by 0 bases and J by 6 bases, with 3 bases of the junction left unmatched.

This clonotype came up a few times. For the CDR3, the DNA is TGTGCCAGCAGTTTCGGGGGCGCAAACAGCATTCAGTACTTC. Translation: CASSFGGANSIQYF. J is TRBJ2-4 and V is TRBV27; either TRBD1 or TRBD2 may fit D (6 bases each). The V and J ends lost 3 bases and 9 bases respectively, with 15 bases between them. The length of the CDR3 is 14 residues. Per the germline V gene, CDR1 is MNHEY and CDR2 is SMNVEV (reference sequence).

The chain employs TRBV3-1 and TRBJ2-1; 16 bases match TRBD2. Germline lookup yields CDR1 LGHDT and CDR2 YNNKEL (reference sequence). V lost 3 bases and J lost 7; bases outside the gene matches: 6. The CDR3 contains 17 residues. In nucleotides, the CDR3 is TGTGCCAGCAGCCACCCGGGACTAGCGGGGGGGCGGAATGAGCAGTTCTTC. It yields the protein CASSHPGLAGGRNEQFF.

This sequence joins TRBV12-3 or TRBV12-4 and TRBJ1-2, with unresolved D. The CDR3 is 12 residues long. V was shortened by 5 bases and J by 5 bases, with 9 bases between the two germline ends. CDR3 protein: CASSARVYGYTF. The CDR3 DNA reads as TGTGCCAGCAGTGCCCGCGTATATGGCTACACCTTC.

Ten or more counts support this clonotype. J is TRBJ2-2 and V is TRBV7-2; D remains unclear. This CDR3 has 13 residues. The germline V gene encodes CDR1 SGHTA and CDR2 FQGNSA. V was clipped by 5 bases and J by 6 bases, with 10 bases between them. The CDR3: CASSPQRPGELFF. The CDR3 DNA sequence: TGTGCCAGCAGCCCGCAGAGACCCGGGGAGCTGTTTTTT.

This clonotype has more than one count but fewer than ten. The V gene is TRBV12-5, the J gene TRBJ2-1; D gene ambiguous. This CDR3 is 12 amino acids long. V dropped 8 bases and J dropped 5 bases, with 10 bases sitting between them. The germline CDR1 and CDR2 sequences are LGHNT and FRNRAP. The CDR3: CASSRLDNEQFF. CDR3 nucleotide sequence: TGTGCTAGTTCCCGGCTAGACAATGAGCAGTTCTTC.

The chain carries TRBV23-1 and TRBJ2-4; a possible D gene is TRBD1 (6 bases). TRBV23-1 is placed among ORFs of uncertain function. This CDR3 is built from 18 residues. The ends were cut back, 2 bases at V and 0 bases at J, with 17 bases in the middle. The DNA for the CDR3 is TGCGCCAGCAGTCAAGTTGGGACACGCAAACTAGCCAAAAACATTCAGTACTTC. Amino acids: CASSQVGTRKLAKNIQYF.

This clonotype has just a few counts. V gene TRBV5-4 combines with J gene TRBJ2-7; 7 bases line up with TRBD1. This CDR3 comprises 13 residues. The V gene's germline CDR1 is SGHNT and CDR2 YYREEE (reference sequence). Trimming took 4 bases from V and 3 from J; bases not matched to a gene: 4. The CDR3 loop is CASSIRDSYEQYF. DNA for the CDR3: TGTGCCAGCAGCATCCGGGACAGCTACGAGCAGTACTTC.

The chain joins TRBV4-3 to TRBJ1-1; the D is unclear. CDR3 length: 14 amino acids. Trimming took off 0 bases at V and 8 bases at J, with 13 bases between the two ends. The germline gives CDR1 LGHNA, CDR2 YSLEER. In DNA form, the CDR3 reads TGCGCCAGCAGCCAAGATCTCCGGAGTTCCGAAGCTTTCTTT. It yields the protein CASSQDLRSSEAFF.

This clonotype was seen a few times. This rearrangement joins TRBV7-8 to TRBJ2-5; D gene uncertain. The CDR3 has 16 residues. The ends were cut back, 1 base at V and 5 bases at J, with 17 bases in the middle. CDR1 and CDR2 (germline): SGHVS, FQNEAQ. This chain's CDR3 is CASSLGALGVRETQYF. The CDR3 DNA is TGTGCCAGCAGCTTAGGGGCCCTAGGAGTCCGGGAGACCCAGTACTTC.

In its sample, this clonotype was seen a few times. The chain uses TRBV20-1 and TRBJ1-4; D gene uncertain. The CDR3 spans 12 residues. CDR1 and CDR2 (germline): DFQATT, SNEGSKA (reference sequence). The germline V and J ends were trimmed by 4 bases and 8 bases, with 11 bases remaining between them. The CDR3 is CSATLLGEKLFF. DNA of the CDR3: TGCAGTGCTACCCTTTTGGGGGAAAAACTGTTTTTT.

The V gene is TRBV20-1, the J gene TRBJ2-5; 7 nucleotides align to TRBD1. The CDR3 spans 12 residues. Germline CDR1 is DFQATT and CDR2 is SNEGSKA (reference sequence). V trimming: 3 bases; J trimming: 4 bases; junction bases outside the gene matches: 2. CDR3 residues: CSARGTAETQYF. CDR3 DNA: TGCAGTGCTAGGGGGACAGCAGAGACCCAGTACTTC.

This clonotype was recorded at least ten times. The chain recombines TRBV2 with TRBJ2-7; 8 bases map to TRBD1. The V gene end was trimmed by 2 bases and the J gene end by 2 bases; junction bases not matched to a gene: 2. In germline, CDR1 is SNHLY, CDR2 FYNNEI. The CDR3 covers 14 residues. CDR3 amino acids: CASSEQGATYEQYV. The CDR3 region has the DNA TGTGCCAGCAGTGAACAGGGGGCGACCTACGAGCAGTACGTC.

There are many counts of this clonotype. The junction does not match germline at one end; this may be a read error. The CDR3 region has the DNA TGTGCCAGCAGATTAGACAGCTACAATGAGCAGTTCTTC. Its translation is CASRLDSYNEQFF. The rearrangement joins TRBV7-9 to TRBJ2-1, with D possibly being TRBD1 (5 bases). The CDR3 loop spans 13 amino acids. Germline-derived CDR1 and CDR2 are SEHNR and FQNEAQ (reference sequence).

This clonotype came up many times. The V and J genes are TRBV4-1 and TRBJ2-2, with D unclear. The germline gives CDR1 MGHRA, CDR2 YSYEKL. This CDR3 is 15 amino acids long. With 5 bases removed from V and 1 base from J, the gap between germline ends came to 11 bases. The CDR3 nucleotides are TGCGCCAGCAGCTCGCCCGCCCGGAACACCGGGGAGCTGTTTTTT. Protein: CASSSPARNTGELFF.